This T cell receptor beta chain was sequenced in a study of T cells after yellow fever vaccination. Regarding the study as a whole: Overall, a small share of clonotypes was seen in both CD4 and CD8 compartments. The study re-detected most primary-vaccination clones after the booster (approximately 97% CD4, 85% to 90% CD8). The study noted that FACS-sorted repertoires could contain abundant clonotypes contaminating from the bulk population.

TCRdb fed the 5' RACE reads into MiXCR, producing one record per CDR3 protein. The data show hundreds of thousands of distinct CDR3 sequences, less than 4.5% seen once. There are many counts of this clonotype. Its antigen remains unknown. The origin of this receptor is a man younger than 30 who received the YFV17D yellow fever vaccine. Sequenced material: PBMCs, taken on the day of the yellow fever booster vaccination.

The CDR3 loop reads CASSPRASGGAGEQYF. The DNA of the CDR3 is TGCGCCAGCAGCCCTAGAGCAAGCGGGGGGGCCGGGGAGCAGTACTTC. This rearrangement joins TRBV5-1 to TRBJ2-7, with 10 bases matching TRBD2. J gave up 7 bases and V 4 bases, and 14 bases lay outside the gene matches. CDR1 and CDR2 (germline): SGHRS, YFSETQ. The CDR3 length is 16 residues.